This TCR beta chain was obtained from a study of T cell responses to AZD1222 COVID-19 vaccine. Study observations and caveats: Two doses of AZD1222 preceded a rise in Spike-specific TCR breadth and depth. Researchers took repertoire samples only after the peak T cell response had come. In a largely white British group with more females than males, clonal diversity was possibly underestimated.

The method was immunoSEQ multiplex PCR; TCRdb's version includes in-frame clones alone and lacks a portion of them. This sample carries some 110,000 clones, around 89% of them seen once, and the ten largest clones take 6% to 8.5%. The germline V gene encodes CDR1 SGHVS and CDR2 FNYEAQ. This CDR3 spans 15 amino acids. V was trimmed by 3 bases and J by 6 bases, leaving 12 bases between them. Comment on this clone: Its target is unknown.

The source was peripheral blood, collected 28 days after the second AZD1222 dose. The V and J genes are TRBV7-6 and TRBJ2-6, with D uncertain. This TCR derives from an adult who received the AZD1222 COVID-19 vaccine. The CDR3 loop is CASSFSVGEANVLTF. The CDR3, as DNA: TGTGCCAGCAGCTTCTCGGTTGGGGAGGCCAACGTCCTGACTTTC.